Below, 29 T cell receptor beta chains from the same sample are listed, as sequenced in a study of cytomegalovirus exposure and HLA in healthy donors. PCR was performed using 60 Vbeta and 13 Jbeta primers. The protocol was immunoSEQ multiplex PCR, while the TCRdb copy is restricted to in-frame clones and leaves out a portion. The sample carries about 150,000 clones, less than 85% recorded once. Sequenced: PBMCs. The source is a man between 45 and 60 years old in good health and CMV-seropositive.

This clone was counted only a few times. The chain is built from TRBV5-1 and TRBJ1-5, with TRBD1 as a possible D gene (5 bases). The V end was cut by 0 bases, the J end by 7 bases, with 14 bases between. Germline values: CDR1 SGHRS, CDR2 YFSETQ. The CDR3 runs to 15 residues. The CDR3 protein is CASSLAGPGEQPQHF. In nucleotides, the CDR3 is TGCGCCAGCAGCTTGGCGGGACCGGGAGAGCAGCCCCAGCATTTT.

This clone was counted between two and nine times. The V gene is TRBV18, the J gene TRBJ1-1; D unclear. Germline V lookup: CDR1 KGHSH, CDR2 LQKENI. The V and J ends lost 2 bases and 0 bases respectively, with 7 bases between them. The CDR3 loop spans 14 amino acids. DNA for the CDR3: TGTGCCAGCTCACCAGACATTTTGAACACTGAAGCTTTCTTT. Translating it yields CASSPDILNTEAFF.

This chain links TRBV7-5 with TRBJ1-5. TRBV7-5 is flagged as a pseudogene. This CDR3 contains 16 residues. CDR3 DNA sequence: TGTGCCAGAAGCTTAGGGCGTCAGACGCAAGCGAAGCCCCAGCATTTT. Amino acid sequence: CARSLGRQTQAKPQHF.

The chain carries TRBV19 and TRBJ2-1; D gene ambiguous. V was shortened by 3 bases and J by 6 bases, with 9 bases between the two germline ends. This CDR3 contains 13 residues. Germline CDR1 reads LNHDA; CDR2 reads SQIVND (reference sequence). Written as DNA, the CDR3 is TGTGCCAGTAGTATCAGACGGGTCAATGAGCAGTTCTTC. Translation gives CASSIRRVNEQFF.

The chain uses TRBV28 and TRBJ1-1; D is perhaps TRBD1 (6 bases). Germline CDR1 and CDR2: MDHEN and SYDVKM. The ends were cut back, 3 bases at V and 8 bases at J, with 13 bases in the middle. The CDR3 is 13 amino acids. CDR3 region: CASSFMGAREAFF. In DNA form, the CDR3 reads TGTGCCAGCAGTTTTATGGGGGCGCGAGAAGCTTTCTTT.

The chain uses TRBV20-1 and TRBJ2-2; maybe TRBD1 (6 bases). Germline V gene sequence: CDR1 DFQATT, CDR2 SNEGSKA (reference sequence). This CDR3 has 11 amino acids. CDR3 nucleotide sequence: TGCAGCCACAGGGTCACCGGGGAGCTGTTTTTT. This sequence encodes CSHRVTGELFF.

This clone showed up just once. This chain joins TRBV5-6 and TRBJ2-2; 8 nucleotides line up with TRBD2. The CDR3 contains 15 residues. Germline CDR1 and CDR2: SGHDT and YYEEEE. V lost 4 bases, J lost 3 bases, and 5 bases stayed unmatched. This CDR3 is CASSGAGVHTGELFF. The CDR3 region has the DNA TGTGCCAGCAGCGGAGCGGGAGTACACACCGGGGAGCTGTTTTTT.

This clone was seen a handful of times. The chain joins TRBV5-1 to TRBJ2-1; TRBD2 might be the D (5 bases). The germline V gene encodes CDR1 SGHRS and CDR2 YFSETQ. Trimming took off 2 bases at V and 8 bases at J, with 14 bases between the two ends. The CDR3 extends over 14 amino acids. The CDR3 region has the DNA TGCGCCAGCAGCTTTGAGCGGCCAGAGGATGAGCAGTTCTTC. It specifies CASSFERPEDEQFF.

This clone was recorded a few times. The genes are TRBV5-4 and TRBJ2-7; weak D call: TRBD2 (6 bases). The germline gives CDR1 SGHNT, CDR2 YYREEE (reference sequence). Trimming removed 4 bases at V and 2 bases at J, with 16 bases between. CDR3 length: 15 amino acids. The CDR3 loop reads CASSPDLAETYEQYF. CDR3 nucleotides: TGTGCCAGCAGCCCAGACTTAGCGGAGACCTACGAGCAGTACTTC.

This chain joins TRBV9 and TRBJ2-1, with D tentatively TRBD2 (6 bases). The V gene's germline CDR1 is SGDLS and CDR2 YYNGEE. This CDR3 is built from 14 residues. V lost 4 bases and J 8 bases, leaving 16 bases between the germline ends. The CDR3 DNA is TGTGCCAGCAGCCCCAGGACTACGAGGCATGAGCAGTTCTTC. Translated: CASSPRTTRHEQFF.

This clone has just a few counts. The chain recombines TRBV5-8 with TRBJ2-5; unclear D gene. Germline assignment: CDR1 SGHTS and CDR2 YDEGEE. CDR3 length: 16 amino acids. V was clipped by 2 bases and J by 11 bases, with 25 bases between them. This CDR3 reads CASSFLTLSPSYAQYF. The CDR3 bases are TGTGCCAGCAGCTTTCTGACACTTTCCCCTTCCTACGCGCAGTACTTC.

This clone was detected only once. The chain combines TRBV29-1 with TRBJ2-1; 9 bases are a match to TRBD2. The CDR3 totals 16 residues. The V segment lost 0 bases and the J segment 8 bases; nucleotides outside the gene matches: 11. In germline, CDR1 is SQVTM, CDR2 ANQGSEA. Here the CDR3 reads CSVEDHHGVAGDEQFF. CDR3 DNA: TGCAGCGTTGAAGATCATCACGGGGTAGCGGGAGATGAGCAGTTCTTC.

The gene calls are TRBV6-1 and TRBJ1-5; 8 bases are shared with TRBD1. The CDR3 extends over 16 amino acids. Losses at the gene ends were 2 bases for V and 3 bases for J; bases not matched to a gene: 6. Germline CDR1 and CDR2: MNHNS and SASEGT. The CDR3 here is CASSEPRQGINQPQHF. CDR3 DNA: TGTGCCAGCAGTGAACCCCGACAGGGGATCAATCAGCCCCAGCATTTT.

This sequence joins TRBV28 and TRBJ2-7; possibly TRBD2 for D (6 bases). Trimming removed 2 bases at V and 3 bases at J, with 17 bases between. The germline V gene encodes CDR1 MDHEN and CDR2 SYDVKM. There are 16 residues in the CDR3. The CDR3 coding sequence is TGTGCCAGCAGTTTACCGGGCAGGGAGGTAGTCTACGAGCAGTACTTC. Translating it yields CASSLPGREVVYEQYF.

The genes are TRBV27 and TRBJ1-1; D is undetermined. The CDR3 has 14 amino acids. Trimming cost V 6 bases and J 1 base, with 12 bases left between them. Germline lookup yields CDR1 MNHEY and CDR2 SMNVEV (reference sequence). The CDR3 DNA follows: TGTGCCAGCAGCCAATGGGCAGGGAACACTGAAGCTTTCTTT. The encoded protein is CASSQWAGNTEAFF.

The rearrangement links TRBV5-5 to TRBJ2-1, with D maybe TRBD2 (6 bases). Germline CDR1 reads SGHKS; CDR2 reads YYEKEE (reference sequence). V shed 2 bases and J shed 8 bases, with 14 bases lying between them. The CDR3 loop spans 14 amino acids. The CDR3 nucleotides are TGTGCCAGCAGCTTCCGGGACTGGGGGTATGAGCAGTTCTTC. It is translated as CASSFRDWGYEQFF.

The gene calls are TRBV6-1 and TRBJ1-2; 9 bases fit TRBD1. Germline V CDR1 and CDR2: MNHNS, SASEGT. Unmatched junction bases numbered 5, after V lost 4 bases and J lost 8 bases. CDR3 length: 13 residues. The chain's CDR3 is CASSGDRVYGYTF. The CDR3 bases are TGTGCCAGCAGTGGGGACAGGGTTTACGGCTACACCTTC.

The rearrangement links TRBV18 to TRBJ2-5, with 9 bases identical to TRBD1. The J call may be wrong; the DNA end is better matched by TRBJ2-7. The germline gives CDR1 KGHSH, CDR2 LQKENI. The CDR3 length is 15 residues. CDR3 coding DNA: TGTGCCAGCTCACCCAGGACAGGGGACTCCTACGAGCAGTACTTC. Its protein product is CASSPRTGDSYEQYF.

This clone was counted a single time. This rearrangement joins TRBV10-3 to TRBJ2-1; TRBD2 matches at 7 bases. CDR3 length equals 12 residues. The V gene end was trimmed by 0 bases and the J gene end by 10 bases; junction bases not matched to a gene: 0. Looked up from germline, CDR1 is ENHRY and CDR2 is SYGVKD. The CDR3 nucleotides read TGTGCCATCAGTGAGTCGGGGGGGGAGCAGTTCTTC. Residues: CAISESGGEQFF.

The chain recombines TRBV19 with TRBJ2-2, with D possibly matching TRBD2 (6 bases). The CDR3 is made up of 14 amino acids. Trimming pared 6 bases from V and 2 bases from J, leaving 10 bases between. CDR1 is LNHDA, CDR2 SQIVND, per germline (reference sequence). DNA for the CDR3: TGTGCCAGTAGCTCAGGGACTAACACCGGGGAGCTGTTTTTT. It encodes CASSSGTNTGELFF.

The chain uses TRBV5-1 and TRBJ2-7; D might be TRBD2 (5 bases). V dropped 4 bases and J dropped 6 bases, with 17 bases sitting between them. Looked up from germline, CDR1 is SGHRS and CDR2 is YFSETQ. This CDR3 spans 14 amino acids. CDR3 in DNA: TGCGCCAGCAGCGTTAATGGCGCGGGCGGCGAGCAGTACTTC. Its protein product is CASSVNGAGGEQYF.

The chain employs TRBV7-2 and TRBJ2-7; TRBD1 matches 7 bases. The germline gives CDR1 SGHTA, CDR2 FQGNSA. The ends lost 5 bases at V and 0 bases at J; junction bases unmatched: 10. The CDR3 runs to 16 residues. The CDR3 region has the DNA TGTGCCAGCAGCGTTACCCTTAGACAGGGCTCCTACGAGCAGTACTTC. Translated, it gives CASSVTLRQGSYEQYF.

This chain joins TRBV5-1 and TRBJ2-7; 9 positions agree with TRBD1. This CDR3 has 15 amino acids. V shed 3 bases and J 1 base; nucleotides not matched to a gene: 5. Germline CDR1 SGHRS, CDR2 YFSETQ. The CDR3 is CASSWGQGSSYEQYF. CDR3 in DNA: TGCGCCAGCAGCTGGGGACAGGGTTCTTCCTACGAGCAGTACTTC.

About this clone itself: Germline and junction disagree at one end, which may indicate a read error. This sample includes further DNA sequences coding for the same CDR3. The chain recombines TRBV4-1 with TRBJ2-2; TRBD1 agrees at 8 bases. Germline-derived CDR1 and CDR2 are MGHRA and YSYEKL. The length of the CDR3 is 14 residues. CDR3 sequence: CASSLYRGTGELFF. As DNA, the CDR3 is TGCGCCAGTAGCCTATACAGGGGGACCGGGGAGCTGTTTTTT.

V and J are TRBV2 and TRBJ1-4, with a tentative D call TRBD1 (5 bases). Germline loops: CDR1 SNHLY, CDR2 FYNNEI. This CDR3 spans 15 amino acids. With 7 bases removed from V and 0 bases from J, the gap between germline ends came to 12 bases. CDR3 nucleotide sequence: TGTGCCAGCAAAGACGACAGCACAACTAATGAAAAACTGTTTTTT. Encoded protein: CASKDDSTTNEKLFF.

The chain uses TRBV7-8 and TRBJ2-7, with TRBD2 as a possible D gene (5 bases). The CDR3 covers 14 residues. CDR1 and CDR2 from the germline V gene are SGHVS and FQNEAQ. Trimming left V 3 bases short and J 0 bases short, with 9 bases between. CDR3 nucleotide sequence: TGTGCCAGCAGCTTTCTGCGGGCCTCCTACGAGCAGTACTTC. Protein product: CASSFLRASYEQYF.

The rearrangement joins TRBV5-6 to TRBJ1-1; D might be TRBD1 (5 bases). Trimming shortened V by 1 base and J by 0 bases, and 16 bases separated the two germline ends. The germline V gene encodes CDR1 SGHDT and CDR2 YYEEEE. The CDR3 has 17 amino acids. This CDR3 is CASSLTAGQSMNTEAFF. In DNA, the CDR3 is TGTGCCAGCAGCTTGACCGCAGGGCAATCTATGAACACTGAAGCTTTCTTT.

This sequence joins TRBV6-5 and TRBJ1-2; maybe TRBD1 (5 bases). The germline V gene encodes CDR1 MNHEY and CDR2 SVGAGI. The V end was cut by 8 bases, the J end by 4 bases, with 17 bases between. The CDR3 is 14 residues long. CDR3: CASRAPQRGYGYTF. DNA of the CDR3: TGTGCCAGCCGTGCACCGCAAAGGGGCTATGGCTACACCTTC.

CDR3 DNA sequence: TGTGCCAGCACTTCCGGGGGGGTGTCATACAATGAGCAGTTCTTC. Encoded protein: CASTSGGVSYNEQFF. The chain is built from TRBV27 and TRBJ2-1, with 8 nucleotides matching TRBD2. This CDR3 has 15 residues. Germline V lookup: CDR1 MNHEY, CDR2 SMNVEV (reference sequence). V lost 7 bases, J lost 4 bases, and 9 bases stayed unmatched.